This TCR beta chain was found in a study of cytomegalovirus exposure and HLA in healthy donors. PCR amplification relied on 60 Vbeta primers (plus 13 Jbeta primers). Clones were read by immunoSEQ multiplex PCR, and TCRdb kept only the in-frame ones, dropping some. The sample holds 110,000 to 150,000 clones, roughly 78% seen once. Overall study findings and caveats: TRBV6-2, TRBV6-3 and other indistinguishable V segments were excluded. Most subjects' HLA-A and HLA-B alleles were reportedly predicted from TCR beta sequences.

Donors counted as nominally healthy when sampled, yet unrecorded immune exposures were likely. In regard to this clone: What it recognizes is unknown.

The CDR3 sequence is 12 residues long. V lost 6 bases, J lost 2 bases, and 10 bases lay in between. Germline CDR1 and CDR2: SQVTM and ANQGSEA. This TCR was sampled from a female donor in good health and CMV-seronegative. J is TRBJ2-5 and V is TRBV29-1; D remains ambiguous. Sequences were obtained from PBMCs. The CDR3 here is CSVGDWQETQYF. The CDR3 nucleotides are TGCAGCGTCGGAGACTGGCAAGAGACCCAGTACTTC.